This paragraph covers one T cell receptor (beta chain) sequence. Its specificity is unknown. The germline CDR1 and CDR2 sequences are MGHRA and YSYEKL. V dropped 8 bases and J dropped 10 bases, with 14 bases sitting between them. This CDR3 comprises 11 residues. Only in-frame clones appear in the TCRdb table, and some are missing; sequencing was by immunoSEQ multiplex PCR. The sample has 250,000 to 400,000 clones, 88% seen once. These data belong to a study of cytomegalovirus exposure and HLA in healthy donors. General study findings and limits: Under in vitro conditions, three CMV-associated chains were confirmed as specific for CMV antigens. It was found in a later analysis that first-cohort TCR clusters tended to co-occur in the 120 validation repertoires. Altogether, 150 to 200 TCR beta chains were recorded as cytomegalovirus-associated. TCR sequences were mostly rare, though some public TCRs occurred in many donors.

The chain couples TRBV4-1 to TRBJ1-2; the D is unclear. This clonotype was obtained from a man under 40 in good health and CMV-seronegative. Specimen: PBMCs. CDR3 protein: CASSRVGNYTF. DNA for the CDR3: TGCGCCAGCTCCCGGGTTGGAAACTACACCTTC.